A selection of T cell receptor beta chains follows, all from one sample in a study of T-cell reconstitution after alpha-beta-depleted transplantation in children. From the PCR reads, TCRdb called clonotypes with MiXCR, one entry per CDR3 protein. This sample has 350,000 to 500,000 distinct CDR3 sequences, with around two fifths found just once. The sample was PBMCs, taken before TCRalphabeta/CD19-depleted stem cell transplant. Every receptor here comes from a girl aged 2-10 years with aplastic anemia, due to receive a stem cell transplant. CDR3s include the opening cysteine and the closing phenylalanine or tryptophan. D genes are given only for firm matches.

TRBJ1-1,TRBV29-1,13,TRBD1,CSVEGQGNTEAFF
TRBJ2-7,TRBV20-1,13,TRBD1,CSARDRRFYEQYF
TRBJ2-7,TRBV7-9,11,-,CASIGTYEQYF
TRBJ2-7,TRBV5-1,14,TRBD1,CASRPGQRTYEQYF
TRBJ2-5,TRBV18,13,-,CASSPAQLETQYF
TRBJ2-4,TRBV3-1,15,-,CASSTAGSLPSIQYF
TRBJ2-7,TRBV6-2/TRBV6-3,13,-,CASSKGTPYEQYF
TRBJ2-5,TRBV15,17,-,CATSARPAGASYETQYF
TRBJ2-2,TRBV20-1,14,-,CSAPQRRLTGELFF
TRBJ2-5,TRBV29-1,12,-,CSVDRNSETQYF
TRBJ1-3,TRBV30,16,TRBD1,CAWRDIGTVSGNTIYF
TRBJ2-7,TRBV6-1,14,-,CASTRDLALGEQYF
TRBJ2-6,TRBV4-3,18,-,CASSQRWEPPSGANVLTF
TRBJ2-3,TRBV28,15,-,CASTLDGWGTDTQYF
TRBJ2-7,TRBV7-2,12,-,CASSLSNHEQYF
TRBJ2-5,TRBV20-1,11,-,CSAREGVTQYF
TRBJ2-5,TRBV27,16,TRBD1,CASSSARDRVQETQYF
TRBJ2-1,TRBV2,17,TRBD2,CASSERRSSGSGNEQFF
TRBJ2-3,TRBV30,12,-,CAWRETGDTQYF
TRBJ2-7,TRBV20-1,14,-,CSARDKGSSYEQYF
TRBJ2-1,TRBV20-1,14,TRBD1,CSAFRDSPYNEQFF